This T cell receptor beta chain was recovered during a study of shared clonotypes between healthy human individuals. Profiling relied on immunoSEQ multiplex PCR, and the TCRdb table lists in-frame clones only, not all of them. Of some 630,000 clones in the sample, around 72% were seen once. Trimming shortened V by 6 bases and J by 5 bases, and 16 bases separated the two germline ends. Per the germline V gene, CDR1 is MNHEY and CDR2 is SMNVEV (reference sequence). The CDR3 length is 14 residues. This receptor was identified in a woman in her 30s in good health. Sequenced: memory CD4+ T cells sorted from blood. Subset of the sample: CD45RA-negative fraction. The gene calls are TRBV27 and TRBJ2-5; tentative D call: TRBD2 (6 bases). The CDR3, as DNA: TGTGCCAGCAGCCCCTCCGGCGGGACGGAGACCCAGTACTTC. Its protein is CASSPSGGTETQYF.